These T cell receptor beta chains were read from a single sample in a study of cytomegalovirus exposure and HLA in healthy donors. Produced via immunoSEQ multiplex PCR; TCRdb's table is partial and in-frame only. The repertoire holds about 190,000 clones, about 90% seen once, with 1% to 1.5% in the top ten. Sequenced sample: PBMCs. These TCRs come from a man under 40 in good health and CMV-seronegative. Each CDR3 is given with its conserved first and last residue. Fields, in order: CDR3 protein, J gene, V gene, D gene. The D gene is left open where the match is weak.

CASSDLGGNQPQHF,TRBJ1-5,TRBV6-4,-
CASSGLAGEGTDTQYF,TRBJ2-3,TRBV25-1,TRBD2
CASSSGSGRRGETQYF,TRBJ2-5,TRBV11-3,-
CASSLGPGNPGELFF,TRBJ2-2,TRBV7-8,-
CASSLRGALYNEKLFF,TRBJ1-4,TRBV5-6,-
CASTPQGSYEQYF,-,TRBV6-6,-
CASSRAGEGLFF,TRBJ1-4,TRBV6-5,-
CAWSGEGWAEAFF,TRBJ1-1,TRBV30,-
CASSQDWARNTEAFF,TRBJ1-1,TRBV4-1,-
CASSSTGTGGDTQYF,TRBJ2-3,TRBV7-2,TRBD1
CASSFVTGPNEKLFF,TRBJ1-4,TRBV6-5,-
CASSVDGDYGYTF,TRBJ1-2,TRBV5-1,-
CASSFTSGGYNEQFF,TRBJ2-1,TRBV7-9,TRBD2
CASSEVPSSYEQYF,TRBJ2-7,TRBV2,-
CASSLFSSLAYNEQFF,TRBJ2-1,TRBV27,-
CASSEGDSLSEQYF,TRBJ2-7,TRBV2,TRBD1
CATSRSDSLYGYTF,TRBJ1-2,TRBV15,-
CASSPQGRSYGYTF,TRBJ1-2,TRBV6-5,TRBD1
CASSGGTGSQETQYF,TRBJ2-5,TRBV5-4,TRBD1
CASSQVEGSSYEQYF,TRBJ2-7,TRBV4-1,-
CASSRRFSGAKNIQYF,TRBJ2-4,TRBV19,-
CASSELASTGELFF,TRBJ2-2,TRBV2,-
CASSLIRSRGYNSPLHF,TRBJ1-6,TRBV5-6,-
CASSQDRDLGQPQHF,TRBJ1-5,TRBV4-3,-
CARSLGRDRLTYNEQFF,TRBJ2-1,TRBV7-5,-
CASSSIQGGRTEAFF,TRBJ1-1,TRBV11-2,-
CASGVIAGRENEQYF,TRBJ2-7,TRBV19,TRBD2
CAWSARLIIYEQYF,TRBJ2-7,TRBV30,-
CASSKGETHKPLHF,TRBJ1-6,TRBV21-1,-
CASSEIGTAEFF,TRBJ2-1,TRBV6-1,-
CASSNGLGSSYEQYF,TRBJ2-7,TRBV19,TRBD2
CASSYTDTQYF,TRBJ2-3,TRBV2,-
CASSYLASGNTGELFF,TRBJ2-2,TRBV6-6,TRBD2
CSVVVYGNQPQHF,TRBJ1-5,TRBV29-1,-
CASSLVAGTDTQYF,TRBJ2-3,TRBV27,-
CASSLQGRNTEAFF,TRBJ1-1,TRBV4-2,-
CAGATISTEAFF,TRBJ1-1,TRBV2,-
CAWVDLAGDTDTQYF,TRBJ2-3,TRBV30,TRBD2
CASSEALQGGEQYF,TRBJ2-7,TRBV2,-
CASSDPRGGTLTYEQYF,TRBJ2-7,TRBV9,-
CASSPGIAGGSNRDEQFF,TRBJ2-1,TRBV5-1,TRBD2
CASSLFGGYGSYNSPLHF,TRBJ1-6,TRBV28,-
CASSLQGETQYF,TRBJ2-5,TRBV5-5,-
CASSRGFGYTF,TRBJ1-2,TRBV27,-
CASSTARTGVGAKNSQYF,TRBJ2-4,TRBV5-4,TRBD1
CASSIDGGGAYNEQFF,TRBJ2-1,TRBV19,TRBD2
CASSLVSGGNGYTF,TRBJ1-2,TRBV5-4,TRBD1
CAISTGGAGVYEQYF,TRBJ2-7,TRBV10-3,TRBD1
CASSVAGGAAEAFF,TRBJ1-1,TRBV25-1,-
CASSSPKGVRAEAFF,TRBJ1-1,TRBV5-6,-
CASSLVSGANQPQHF,TRBJ1-5,TRBV5-1,-
CASRADSQQFF,TRBJ2-1,TRBV2,-
CASQGQTTGELFF,TRBJ2-2,TRBV11-3,TRBD1
CASSSGTEQRETQYF,TRBJ2-5,TRBV11-3,TRBD1
CASSQGTPSGTDTQYF,TRBJ2-3,TRBV14,-
CASSPGLPPQHF,TRBJ1-5,TRBV19,-
CAWARTRGLAGGYGDNEQFF,TRBJ2-1,TRBV30,TRBD2
CASQDPSGAPTDTQYF,TRBJ2-3,TRBV5-4,TRBD2